The 9 T cell receptor beta chains reported below all come from one sample, sequenced in a study of blood T cells in healthy people across ages. Sample-barcoded 5' priming and a J-beta primer mix drove a second PCR of about 7 to 12 cycles. TCRdb recomputed calls from the 5' RACE reads with MiXCR, one row per CDR3 protein. The sample contains 1.5 million to 2 million distinct CDR3 sequences, more than 35% of which appear only once. The material sequenced was blood. Every receptor here comes from a human donor in good health.

V and J are TRBV5-1 and TRBJ2-7; 9 nucleotides agree with TRBD2. The germline V gene encodes CDR1 SGHRS and CDR2 YFSETQ. CDR3 size: 19 residues. Germline trimming cut 6 bases from V and 0 bases from J; bases unmatched to any gene: 19. As DNA, the CDR3 is TGCGCCAGCAACAGGAGTTACTTTAGCGGGGGCCCAAGCTCCTACGAGCAGTACTTC. Its protein product is CASNRSYFSGGPSSYEQYF.

This clonotype was seen a few times. The chain combines TRBV7-8 with TRBJ2-4; D unresolved. Trimming left V 1 base short and J 8 bases short, with 6 bases between. This CDR3 spans 12 amino acids. CDR1 is SGHVS, CDR2 FQNEAQ, per germline. In nucleotides, the CDR3 is TGTGCCAGCAGCTTAGGGTCAGACATTCAGTACTTC. It is translated as CASSLGSDIQYF.

The chain recombines TRBV4-3 with TRBJ2-1; 7 positions match TRBD1. CDR1 is LGHNA, CDR2 YSLEER, per germline. The CDR3 runs 18 residues. Unmatched junction bases numbered 14, after V lost 2 bases and J lost 4 bases. The CDR3 region is CASSQYSPGTEGYNEQFF. The DNA for the CDR3 is TGCGCCAGCAGCCAATACAGTCCCGGGACAGAAGGTTACAATGAGCAGTTCTTC.

The rearrangement links TRBV7-2 to TRBJ1-5; D call uncertain. Per germline, CDR1 SGHTA and CDR2 FQGNSA. The CDR3 is made up of 13 amino acids. The ends were cut back, 5 bases at V and 9 bases at J, with 14 bases in the middle. The CDR3 coding sequence is TGTGCCAGCAGCGCAGCCAGTCCGGGGCCCCAGCATTTT. It encodes CASSAASPGPQHF.

The chain uses TRBV20-1 and TRBJ1-6, with no clear D. The length of the CDR3 is 16 residues. Germline lookup yields CDR1 DFQATT and CDR2 SNEGSKA (reference sequence). V was clipped by 2 bases and J by 8 bases, with 19 bases between them. CDR3: CSARRFAGKRDSPLHF. The DNA of the CDR3 is TGCAGTGCTAGACGGTTCGCGGGGAAAAGGGATTCACCCCTCCACTTT.

At least ten counts were recorded for this clonotype. This rearrangement joins TRBV7-3 to TRBJ2-7; TRBD2 is a possible D gene (5 bases). Germline V CDR1 and CDR2: SGHTA, FQGTGA. The length of the CDR3 is 13 residues. Trimming took 5 bases from V and 7 from J, leaving 15 bases between them. The CDR3, as DNA: TGTGCCAGCAGCCAAGGACTCCCCGGTGAGCAGTACTTC. Its protein is CASSQGLPGEQYF.

This clonotype was picked up one time. The chain joins TRBV28 to TRBJ1-1; D uncertain. This CDR3 is built from 14 residues. Germline V gene sequence: CDR1 MDHEN, CDR2 SYDVKM. With 7 bases removed from V and 0 bases from J, the gap between germline ends came to 12 bases. For the CDR3, the DNA is TGTGCCAGCACTCCACCCGTCTTGAACACTGAAGCTTTCTTT. Its protein is CASTPPVLNTEAFF.

This clonotype was observed a few times. The J gene is TRBJ2-5, the V gene TRBV12-3 or TRBV12-4; either TRBD1 or TRBD2 may fit D (5 bases each). V was clipped by 1 base and J by 3 bases, with 12 bases between them. The CDR3 sequence is 15 residues long. As DNA, the CDR3 is TGTGCCAGCAGTTTAGGGTTGAGGGGCGAAGAGACCCAGTACTTC. Protein: CASSLGLRGEETQYF.

This clonotype was seen a handful of times. The gene calls are TRBV20-1 and TRBJ1-1, with a tentative D call TRBD1 (5 bases). Germline V gives CDR1 DFQATT, CDR2 SNEGSKA (reference sequence). With 1 base removed from V and 4 bases from J, the gap between germline ends came to 22 bases. The length of the CDR3 is 17 residues. The CDR3 DNA sequence: TGCAGTGCTAGAGTAAAGGGGACCGGATGGGGTTTCACTGAAGCTTTCTTT. This sequence encodes CSARVKGTGWGFTEAFF.